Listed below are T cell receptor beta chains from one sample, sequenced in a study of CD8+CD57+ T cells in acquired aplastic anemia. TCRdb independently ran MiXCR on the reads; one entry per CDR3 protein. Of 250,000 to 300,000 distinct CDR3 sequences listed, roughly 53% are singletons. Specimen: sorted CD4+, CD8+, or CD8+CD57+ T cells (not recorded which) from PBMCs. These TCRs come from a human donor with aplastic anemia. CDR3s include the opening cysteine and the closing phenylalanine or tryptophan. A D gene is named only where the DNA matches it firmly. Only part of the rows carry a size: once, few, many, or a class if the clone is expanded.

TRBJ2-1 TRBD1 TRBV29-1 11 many CSARQGDEQFF TGCAGCGCGCGACAGGGCGATGAGCAGTTCTTC
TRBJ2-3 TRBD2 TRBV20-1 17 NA CSARDSNSGRLTDTQYF TGCAGTGCTAGGGATTCGAATAGCGGGAGATTGACAGATACGCAGTATTTT
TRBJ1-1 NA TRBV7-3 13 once CASSLGDYTEAFF TGTGCCAGCAGCTTAGGGGACTACACTGAAGCTTTCTTT
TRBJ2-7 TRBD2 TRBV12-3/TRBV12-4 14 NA CASRRLAGANEQYF TGTGCCAGCAGAAGACTAGCGGGAGCCAATGAGCAGTACTTC
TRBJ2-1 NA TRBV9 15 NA CASSSLPTGYNEQFF TGTGCCAGCAGCTCCCTCCCTACAGGGTACAATGAGCAGTTCTTC
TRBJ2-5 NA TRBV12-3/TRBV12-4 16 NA CASTSSGQRYQETQYF TGTGCCAGCACCTCTTCAGGACAGAGGTACCAAGAGACCCAGTACTTC
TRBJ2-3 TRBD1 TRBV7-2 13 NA CASIGQASDTQYF TGTGCCAGCATTGGACAGGCTTCAGATACGCAGTATTTT
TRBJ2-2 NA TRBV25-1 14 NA CASSEFIGSGELFF TGTGCCAGCAGTGAATTTATAGGATCCGGGGAGCTGTTTTTT
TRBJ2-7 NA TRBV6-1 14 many CASSEAERSYEQYF TGTGCCAGCAGTGAAGCCGAGCGGTCCTACGAGCAGTACTTC
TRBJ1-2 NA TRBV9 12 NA CASSVDAGGYTF TGTGCCAGCAGCGTAGACGCTGGTGGCTACACCTTC
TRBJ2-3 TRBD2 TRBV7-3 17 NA CASSEVASGIRTDTQYF TGTGCCAGCAGCGAAGTGGCTAGCGGGATTCGCACAGATACGCAGTATTTT
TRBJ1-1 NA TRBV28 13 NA CASSLGAWTEAFF TGTGCCAGCAGTTTAGGGGCGTGGACTGAAGCTTTCTTT
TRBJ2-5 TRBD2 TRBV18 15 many CASSPPGGRRETQYF TGTGCCAGCTCACCCCCGGGAGGCCGAAGGGAGACCCAGTACTTC
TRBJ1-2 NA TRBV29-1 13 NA CSVEVYTNYGYTF TGCAGCGTTGAGGTTTATACAAACTATGGCTACACCTTC
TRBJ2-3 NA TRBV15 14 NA CATSNGPRGDTQYF TGTGCCACCAGCAACGGACCAAGGGGCGATACGCAGTATTTT
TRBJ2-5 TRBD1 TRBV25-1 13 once CASSGQGWETQYF TGTGCCAGCAGTGGACAGGGTTGGGAGACCCAGTACTTC
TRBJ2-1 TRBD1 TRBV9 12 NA CASRQGLDEQFF TGCGCCAGCAGACAGGGTTTGGATGAGCAGTTCTTC
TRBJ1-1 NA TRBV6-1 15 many CASSERGAGRTEAFF TGTGCCAGCAGTGAACGGGGAGCCGGGAGGACTGAAGCTTTCTTT
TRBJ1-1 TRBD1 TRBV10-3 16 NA CAISMGDRGLNTEAFF TGTGCCATCAGTATGGGGGACAGGGGATTGAACACTGAAGCTTTCTTT
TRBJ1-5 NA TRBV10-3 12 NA CASSDPHQPQHF TGTGCCAGCAGTGACCCGCATCAGCCCCAGCATTTT
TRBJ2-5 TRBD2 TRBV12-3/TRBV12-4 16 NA CASRLSGGAVLETQYF TGTGCCAGCAGACTAAGCGGGGGGGCGGTTTTGGAGACCCAGTACTTC
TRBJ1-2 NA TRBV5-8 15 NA CASSLGPGGSYGYTF TGTGCCAGCAGCTTAGGACCGGGGGGGTCCTATGGCTACACCTTC
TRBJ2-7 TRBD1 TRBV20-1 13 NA CSANAGGSYEQYF TGCAGTGCTAACGCAGGGGGTAGCTATGAGCAGTACTTC
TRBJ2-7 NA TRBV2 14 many CATRETVTSYEQYF TGTGCCACCAGAGAGACAGTGACCTCCTACGAGCAGTACTTC
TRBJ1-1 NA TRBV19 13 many CASSGRQAAQAFF TGTGCCAGTAGTGGGCGACAGGCGGCTCAAGCTTTCTTT
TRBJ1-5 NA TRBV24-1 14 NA CATSDSRRNLPQHF TGTGCCACCAGTGATTCGCGTAGGAATCTGCCCCAGCATTTT
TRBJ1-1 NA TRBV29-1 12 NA CSVRQMNTEAFF TGCAGCGTAAGACAGATGAACACTGAAGCTTTCTTT
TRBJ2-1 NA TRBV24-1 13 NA CATSEAPLSEQFF TGTGCCACCAGTGAAGCCCCCCTCTCTGAGCAGTTCTTC
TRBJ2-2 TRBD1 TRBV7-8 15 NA CASSLRDRESGELFF TGTGCCAGCAGCCTCCGGGACAGGGAATCCGGGGAGCTGTTTTTT
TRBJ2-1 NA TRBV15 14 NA CATSRDPRGNGQFF TGTGCCACCAGCAGAGATCCGCGGGGCAATGGTCAGTTCTTC
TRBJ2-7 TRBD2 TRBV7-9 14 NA CASSSQREVYEQYF TGTGCCAGCAGCTCGCAGCGGGAGGTCTACGAGCAGTACTTC
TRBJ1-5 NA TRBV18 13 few CASSRGETEPQHF TGTGCCAGCTCCCGAGGGGAGACAGAGCCCCAGCATTTT
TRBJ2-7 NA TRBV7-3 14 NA CASSQETLSYEQYF TGCGCCAGCAGCCAAGAGACCCTCTCCTACGAGCAGTACTTC